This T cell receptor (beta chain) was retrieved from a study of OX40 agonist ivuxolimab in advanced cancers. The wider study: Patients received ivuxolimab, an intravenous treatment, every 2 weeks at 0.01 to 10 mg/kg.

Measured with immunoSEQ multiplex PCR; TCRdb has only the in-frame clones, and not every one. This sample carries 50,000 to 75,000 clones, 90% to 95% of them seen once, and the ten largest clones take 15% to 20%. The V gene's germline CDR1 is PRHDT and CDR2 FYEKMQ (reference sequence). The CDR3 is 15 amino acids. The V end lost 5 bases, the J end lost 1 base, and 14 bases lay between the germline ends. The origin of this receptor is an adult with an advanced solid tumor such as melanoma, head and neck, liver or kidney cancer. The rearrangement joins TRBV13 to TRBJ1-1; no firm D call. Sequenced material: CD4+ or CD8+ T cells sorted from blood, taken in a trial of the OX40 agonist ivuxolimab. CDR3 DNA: TGTGCCAGCAGCATCCCTCGCGAGGGGAACACTGAAGCTTTCTTT. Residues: CASSIPREGNTEAFF.